This T cell receptor beta chain came from a study of shared clonotypes between healthy human individuals. Worth noting for this clone: Its cognate antigen is unknown.

Every donor, a Caucasian adult, lived in Nashville, Tennessee. The CDR3 covers 12 residues. Per germline, CDR1 SGHKS and CDR2 YYEKEE (reference sequence). V was clipped by 4 bases and J by 9 bases; unmatched bases: 4. The assay was immunoSEQ multiplex PCR, and TCRdb's table has in-frame clones only and misses some. The table includes about 2 million clones, 85% to 95% detected once. Findings and caveats of the study: Sharing of clonotypes among donors was expected to vary with sequencing depth. The researchers took only blood, and tissue repertoires probably look different. Naive subsets tended to show greater estimated richness than memory subsets.

This sequence was found in a young man in good health. Sequencing used naive CD4+ T cells sorted from blood. The sample's subset: CD45RA+ positively selected. This chain uses TRBV5-5 with TRBJ2-1; 7 bases agree with TRBD1. The CDR3 region has the DNA TGTGCCAGCAGCCTACAGGGGAGTGAGCAGTTCTTC. It yields the protein CASSLQGSEQFF.